Below, 29 T cell receptor beta chains from the same sample are listed, as sequenced in a study of PD-1 blockade in classical Hodgkin lymphoma. The data were produced by immunoSEQ multiplex PCR, yet TCRdb's version contains in-frame clones alone and is incomplete. The sample contains around 6,100 clones, around half of which appear only once. Each patient's relapse followed autologous stem cell transplantation, and brentuximab vedotin exposure varied. From thawed PBMCs, CD8+ T cells were isolated by magnetic negative selection. The specimen comprised CD8+ T cells from blood, sampled at baseline. The receptors were sampled from a human donor with classical Hodgkin lymphoma.

This clone came up a few times. The rearrangement uses TRBV28 and TRBJ1-1; tentatively, D is TRBD1 (6 bases). The CDR3 is made up of 14 amino acids. V shed 1 base and J shed 5 bases, with 11 bases lying between them. CDR1 MDHEN and CDR2 SYDVKM come from the germline V gene. CDR3 protein: CASSLLPGETEAFF. The CDR3 bases are TGTGCCAGCAGTTTATTACCAGGGGAGACTGAAGCTTTCTTT.

This chain uses TRBV15 with TRBJ2-7; 11 bases fit TRBD2. This CDR3 contains 17 residues. Trimming at V came to 0 bases and at J to 4 bases, leaving 8 bases not matched to a gene. In germline, CDR1 is LNHNV, CDR2 YYDKDF (reference sequence). The CDR3 DNA reads TGTGCCACCAGCAGAGATTGGGGGACTAGCGGTTCATACGAGCAGTACTTC. Translating gives CATSRDWGTSGSYEQYF.

This chain links TRBV5-4 with TRBJ2-1; 15 bases are a match to TRBD2. The V gene end was trimmed by 4 bases and the J gene end by 7 bases; junction bases not matched to a gene: 6. This CDR3 contains 16 residues. Germline V gene lookup returns CDR1 SGHNT and CDR2 YYREEE (reference sequence). The CDR3 bases are TGTGCCAGCAGCCCTGGACTAGCGGGAGGGCCAAATGAGCAGTTCTTC. This gives the protein CASSPGLAGGPNEQFF.

The chain uses TRBV11-3 and TRBJ2-7; the D gene is possibly TRBD1 (6 bases). Germline V lookup: CDR1 SGHNT, CDR2 YENEEA. CDR3 length equals 15 residues. Deletions cut 5 bases from V and 5 bases from J, with 19 bases between. The DNA for the CDR3 is TGTGCCAGCAGCGACCCGACCAGGGGAAAGGACGAGCAGTACTTC. This gives the protein CASSDPTRGKDEQYF.

The chain employs TRBV7-9 and TRBJ2-1; 7 bases agree with TRBD2. The CDR3 length is 16 residues. The V gene end was trimmed by 5 bases and the J gene end by 0 bases; junction bases not matched to a gene: 7. Germline CDR1 SEHNR, CDR2 FQNEAQ (reference sequence). CDR3 in DNA: TGTGCCAGCAGCCCGACGGGGGGTAACTCCTACAATGAGCAGTTCTTC. Protein product: CASSPTGGNSYNEQFF.

The chain couples TRBV7-9 to TRBJ2-2; D is undetermined. Trimming removed 3 bases at V and 3 bases at J, with 11 bases between. This CDR3 comprises 15 residues. CDR1 is SEHNR, CDR2 FQNEAQ, per germline (reference sequence). The CDR3 region has the DNA TGTGCCAGCAGCTTGGTACACGCCGACACCGGGGAGCTGTTTTTT. This gives the protein CASSLVHADTGELFF.

This sequence joins TRBV6-4 and TRBJ2-1, with 12 bases identical to TRBD2. The CDR3 is 15 amino acids. V lost 6 bases, J lost 7 bases, and 7 bases stayed unmatched. Germline V lookup: CDR1 MRHNA, CDR2 SNTAGT. The CDR3, as DNA: TGTGCCAGCAGCAAGACTAGCGGGAGACTTAATGAGCAGTTCTTC. Protein: CASSKTSGRLNEQFF.

J is TRBJ2-3 and V is TRBV27; 11 nucleotides line up with TRBD2. Germline values: CDR1 MNHEY, CDR2 SMNVEV (reference sequence). The CDR3 has 16 amino acids. Trimming cost V 5 bases and J 2 bases; bases outside gene matches: 6. The CDR3 coding sequence is TGTGCCAGCAGTCAACTAGCGGGAGCTACCACAGATACGCAGTATTTT. Protein sequence: CASSQLAGATTDTQYF.

The rearrangement uses TRBV2 and TRBJ2-1, with D maybe TRBD1 (6 bases). Germline V gene lookup returns CDR1 SNHLY and CDR2 FYNNEI. This CDR3 region has 17 residues. Between the trimmed V and J ends, which lost 3 bases and 4 bases, there was a span of 19 bases. CDR3 loop: CASSEIQLGGAYNEQFF. Here the CDR3 DNA reads TGTGCCAGCAGTGAGATACAATTAGGGGGTGCATACAATGAGCAGTTCTTC.

This clone appeared a few times. The genes are TRBV6-9 and TRBJ2-1; 8 bases map to TRBD2. The CDR3 is made up of 15 amino acids. Trimming at V came to 6 bases and at J to 2 bases, leaving 6 bases not matched to a gene. Germline V gene sequence: CDR1 MNHGY, CDR2 SVAAGI. The CDR3, as DNA: TGTGCCAGCAGCGGGGGGGGAAAGACCTACAATGAGCAGTTCTTC. Translated, it gives CASSGGGKTYNEQFF.

This CDR3 reads CSVGGIGELFF. CDR3 nucleotide sequence: TGCAGCGTTGGGGGGATCGGGGAGCTGTTTTTT. The chain employs TRBV29-1 and TRBJ2-2, with D tentatively TRBD1 or TRBD2 (5 bases each). The CDR3 is 11 amino acids. Germline CDR1 and CDR2: SQVTM and ANQGSEA. V lost 4 bases to trimming and J lost 7 bases, with 7 bases between them.

Only a few counts were recorded for this clone. CDR3 residues: CASSLRQGGEGSPLHF. The CDR3 coding sequence is TGTGCCAGCAGTTTACGACAGGGGGGAGAAGGCTCACCCCTCCACTTT. This chain connects TRBV27 to TRBJ1-6; 9 bases are a match to TRBD1. J lost 10 bases, V lost 2 bases, and 9 bases had no gene match. CDR1 is MNHEY, CDR2 SMNVEV, per germline (reference sequence). This CDR3 is 16 amino acids long.

This clone was detected a few times. The J gene is TRBJ2-5, the V gene TRBV5-6; TRBD2 matches at 12 bases. V shed 3 bases, J shed 1 base, and the junction held 4 bases outside the gene matches. CDR3 length equals 16 residues. Germline V CDR1 and CDR2: SGHDT, YYEEEE. CDR3 bases: TGTGCCAGCAGCTCCTTACTAGCGGGAGGCCAAGAGACCCAGTACTTC. Amino acid sequence: CASSSLLAGGQETQYF.

The chain links TRBV4-2 to TRBJ2-7, with 7 bases fitting TRBD1. Germline trimming cut 5 bases from V and 2 bases from J; bases unmatched to any gene: 6. This CDR3 has 14 residues. Germline values: CDR1 LGHNA, CDR2 YNFKEQ. The CDR3 DNA follows: TGTGCCAGCAGCGGCCGACAGGGACCCTACGAGCAGTACTTC. Encoded protein: CASSGRQGPYEQYF.

This sequence joins TRBV7-9 and TRBJ2-4, with 7 bases aligning to TRBD1. Per germline, CDR1 SEHNR and CDR2 FQNEAQ (reference sequence). Trimming cost V 5 bases and J 5 bases; bases outside gene matches: 6. The length of the CDR3 is 14 residues. The CDR3 DNA follows: TGTGCCAGCAGCCAAGGGGACAGAGAAAACATTCAGTACTTC. As protein: CASSQGDRENIQYF.

This clone has a handful of counts. The chain is built from TRBV4-1 and TRBJ2-7; either TRBD1 or TRBD2 may supply D (5 bases each). V lost 1 base to trimming and J lost 3 bases, with 16 bases between them. CDR1 MGHRA and CDR2 YSYEKL come from the germline V gene. This CDR3 comprises 16 residues. The CDR3 coding sequence is TGCGCCAGCAGCCAAGGGAGAGGGGAGTGGGGCTACGAGCAGTACTTC. It codes for CASSQGRGEWGYEQYF.

The chain carries TRBV11-1 and TRBJ1-5; no reliable D call. V was cut by 5 bases and J by 2 bases, with 10 bases left in between. Germline V gives CDR1 SGHAT, CDR2 FQDESV (reference sequence). The CDR3 runs 14 residues. CDR3: CASSPGGGNQPQHF. CDR3 nucleotides: TGTGCCAGCAGCCCGGGCGGGGGCAATCAGCCCCAGCATTTT.

V and J are TRBV2 and TRBJ2-3; D is uncertain. V lost 7 bases to trimming and J lost 6 bases, with 20 bases between them. Germline CDR1 SNHLY, CDR2 FYNNEI. The CDR3 totals 15 residues. The CDR3: CASTLETAVVDTQYF. CDR3 sequence (DNA): TGTGCCAGCACGTTGGAGACGGCAGTGGTGGATACGCAGTATTTT.

This clone was detected only once. V gene TRBV11-2 combines with J gene TRBJ2-7; 8 bases are a match to TRBD1. Losses at the gene ends were 1 base for V and 6 bases for J; bases not matched to a gene: 5. Germline V gene sequence: CDR1 SGHAT, CDR2 FQNNGV. The CDR3 covers 14 residues. The CDR3: CASSLVDRAPEQYF. DNA for the CDR3: TGTGCCAGCAGCTTAGTGGACAGGGCGCCCGAGCAGTACTTC.

This clone was observed a handful of times. The genes are TRBV19 and TRBJ2-3, with 7 bases aligning to TRBD2. The CDR3 has 14 amino acids. Losses at the gene ends were 5 bases for V and 1 base for J; bases not matched to a gene: 3. The germline V gene encodes CDR1 LNHDA and CDR2 SQIVND (reference sequence). CDR3 amino acids: CASSFAGGTDTQYF. The CDR3 DNA reads TGTGCCAGTAGTTTTGCGGGAGGCACAGATACGCAGTATTTT.

The rearrangement uses TRBV5-1 and TRBJ2-3; the D is unclear. CDR1 and CDR2 (germline): SGHRS, YFSETQ. The germline V and J ends were trimmed by 0 bases and 5 bases, with 13 bases remaining between them. The CDR3 is 15 amino acids. The CDR3 sequence is CASSLEAPNRDTQYF. The CDR3 DNA follows: TGCGCCAGCAGCTTGGAAGCGCCCAACAGAGATACGCAGTATTTT.

V usage is TRBV11-3 and J usage is TRBJ1-1; TRBD1 is a possible D gene (5 bases). The germline gives CDR1 SGHNT, CDR2 YENEEA. This CDR3 has 11 amino acids. V was pared by 5 bases and J by 6 bases, with 7 bases between. CDR3 protein: CASSPGAEAFF. CDR3 DNA sequence: TGTGCCAGCAGCCCGGGGGCTGAAGCTTTCTTT.

About this clone: It is likely a read error: a sequence one base away is far more abundant. Within the sample, other DNA sequences also encode this same CDR3. This chain uses TRBV7-8 with TRBJ2-1, with 7 bases fitting TRBD1. This CDR3 has 13 amino acids. Losses at the gene ends were 4 bases for V and 7 bases for J; bases not matched to a gene: 4. Germline loops: CDR1 SGHVS, CDR2 FQNEAQ. The CDR3 DNA reads as TGTGCCAGCAGCTGGGGGACAGTGAATGAGCAGTTCTTC. Translation gives CASSWGTVNEQFF.

The sample holds one count of this clone. The chain is built from TRBV11-2 and TRBJ2-3, with D unclear. The CDR3 consists of 12 residues. V dropped 0 bases and J dropped 12 bases, with 10 bases sitting between them. Looked up from germline, CDR1 is SGHAT and CDR2 is FQNNGV. The CDR3 sequence: CASSLEGGEQYF. The CDR3 nucleotides are TGTGCCAGCAGCTTAGAAGGTGGAGAACAGTATTTT.

The rearrangement uses TRBV19 and TRBJ1-1; maybe TRBD1 (6 bases). The CDR3 loop spans 13 amino acids. Trimming removed 5 bases at V and 7 bases at J, with 14 bases between. CDR1 and CDR2 (germline): LNHDA, SQIVND (reference sequence). The CDR3: CASSSGTINEAFF. For the CDR3, the DNA is TGTGCCAGTAGTTCCGGGACAATTAATGAAGCTTTCTTT. Variable domain in full (rest from reference TRBV19 and TRBJ1-1): DGGITQSPKYLFRKEGQNVTLSCEQNLNHDAMYWYRQDPGQGLRLIYYSQIVNDFQKGDIAEGYSVSREKKESFPLTVTSAQKNPTAFYLCASSSGTINEAFFGQGTRLTVV.

The CDR3, as DNA: TGTGCCAGCAGCGACCTCGGGGTAGCGGGGACCTTAGCGACAGATACGCAGTATTTT. The encoded protein is CASSDLGVAGTLATDTQYF. The chain uses TRBV9 and TRBJ2-3; 8 nucleotides match TRBD2. The CDR3 covers 19 residues. Per germline, CDR1 SGDLS and CDR2 YYNGEE. Trimming removed 3 bases from V and 3 bases from J; junction bases left unmatched: 18.

This clone occurred once. V is TRBV7-9 and J is TRBJ2-5; no firm D call. The J call may be in error: the DNA end matches TRBJ2-7 better. The length of the CDR3 is 11 residues. CDR1 is SEHNR, CDR2 FQNEAQ, per germline (reference sequence). The CDR3 DNA reads TGTGCCAGCGAAGCCTCCTACGAGCAGTACTTC. Encoded protein: CASEASYEQYF.

The chain couples TRBV27 to TRBJ1-3; D perhaps matches TRBD1 (6 bases). V was cut by 7 bases and J by 4 bases, with 20 bases left in between. The germline V gene has CDR1 MNHEY and CDR2 SMNVEV (reference sequence). The CDR3 has 16 residues. The DNA for the CDR3 is TGTGCCAGCACTATGGACAGCTATATCCTCGGAAACACCATATATTTT. Amino acid sequence: CASTMDSYILGNTIYF.

This chain uses TRBV19 with TRBJ2-7; perhaps D is TRBD1 or TRBD2 (6 bases each). Germline V gene data show CDR1 as LNHDA and CDR2 as SQIVND (reference sequence). Deletions cut 3 bases from V and 0 bases from J, with 9 bases between. The CDR3 loop spans 14 amino acids. This chain's CDR3 is CASSIGGHSYEQYF. DNA for the CDR3: TGTGCCAGTAGTATCGGGGGACACTCCTACGAGCAGTACTTC.